Below are 21 T cell receptor beta chains sequenced from a single sample in a study of blood T cell repertoires in COVID-19. This table comes from immunoSEQ multiplex PCR, and its TCRdb copy is limited to in-frame clones, with some not included. The sample has approximately 330,000 clones; about nine tenths are singletons. The specimen was PBMCs or T cells enriched from blood (not recorded which). The receptors stem from a woman under 40 who had recovered from COVID-19.

The CDR3 sequence is CASRSPGGWEQFF. CDR3 nucleotides: TGTGCCAGCAGGTCACCCGGGGGTTGGGAGCAGTTCTTC. The V call is TRBV28, the J call TRBJ2-1; D possibly corresponds to TRBD2 (6 bases). CDR3 length: 13 amino acids. Germline-derived CDR1 and CDR2 are MDHEN and SYDVKM. Trimming took off 6 bases at V and 10 bases at J, with 16 bases between the two ends.

In its sample, this clone was seen a few times. The chain combines TRBV19 with TRBJ1-4, with D hard to call. The CDR3 covers 14 residues. The ends were cut back, 7 bases at V and 6 bases at J, with 15 bases in the middle. Germline V gene lookup returns CDR1 LNHDA and CDR2 SQIVND (reference sequence). CDR3 in DNA: TGTGCCAGTACCTCGTGGAGCCTGGATGAAAAACTGTTTTTT. Its translation: CASTSWSLDEKLFF.

In this sample, this clone turned up a few times. The genes are TRBV11-1 and TRBJ1-2, with 9 bases matching TRBD1. Germline CDR1 reads SGHAT; CDR2 reads FQDESV (reference sequence). CDR3 length: 16 amino acids. V lost 4 bases to trimming and J lost 6 bases; unmatched junction nucleotides: 12. The CDR3 nucleotides are TGTGCCAGCAGCTCCCTGGGACAGGGATCGGTAGATGGCTACACCTTC. Protein: CASSSLGQGSVDGYTF.

This clone showed up just once. The gene calls are TRBV19 and TRBJ1-4; 8 nucleotides line up with TRBD1. The germline CDR1 and CDR2 sequences are LNHDA and SQIVND (reference sequence). Trimming removed 4 bases from V and 8 bases from J; junction bases left unmatched: 9. CDR3 length: 15 amino acids. CDR3 in amino acids: CASSTGQGLGEKLFF. The CDR3 DNA reads TGTGCCAGTAGTACTGGACAGGGATTGGGAGAAAAACTGTTTTTT.

The chain joins TRBV27 to TRBJ2-7; the D gene is possibly TRBD2 (6 bases). V was trimmed by 0 bases and J by 3 bases, leaving 12 bases between them. CDR1 MNHEY and CDR2 SMNVEV come from the germline V gene (reference sequence). The CDR3 covers 15 residues. The CDR3 loop is CASSLSGGGGYEQYF. CDR3 coding DNA: TGTGCCAGCAGTTTATCGGGGGGTGGAGGCTACGAGCAGTACTTC.

V and J are TRBV5-4 and TRBJ1-5; 9 nucleotides align to TRBD1. The CDR3 is 16 amino acids. Trimming removed 0 bases from V and 6 bases from J; junction bases left unmatched: 7. Looked up from germline, CDR1 is SGHNT and CDR2 is YYREEE (reference sequence). The CDR3 region has the DNA TGTGCCAGCAGCTTGGGCGGGACAGGGCCCCCTCAGCCCCAGCATTTT. It encodes CASSLGGTGPPQPQHF.

The chain links TRBV5-1 to TRBJ1-4, with 7 bases identical to TRBD1. V dropped 0 bases and J dropped 6; count of bases not matched to a gene: 8. The germline CDR1 and CDR2 sequences are SGHRS and YFSETQ. This CDR3 contains 16 residues. CDR3 residues: CASSLGPGQGDEKLFF. CDR3 coding DNA: TGCGCCAGCAGCTTGGGACCCGGGCAGGGGGATGAAAAACTGTTTTTT. Drawing the rest from reference TRBV5-1 and TRBJ1-4, the complete variable domain is KAGVTQTPRYLIKTRGQQVTLSCSPISGHRSVSWYQQTPGQGLQFLFEYFSETQRNKGNFPGRFSGRQFSNSRSEMNVSTLELGDSALYLCASSLGPGQGDEKLFFGSGTQLSVL.

V usage is TRBV27 and J usage is TRBJ1-1; no clear D gene. The germline CDR1 and CDR2 sequences are MNHEY and SMNVEV (reference sequence). The CDR3 is 14 amino acids. V lost 6 bases and J 3 bases, leaving 14 bases between the germline ends. The CDR3 DNA sequence: TGTGCCAGCAGGAGTGCTCAAGCGGACACTGAAGCTTTCTTT. Its translation is CASRSAQADTEAFF.

J is TRBJ2-5 and V is TRBV7-2, with 13 bases lining up with TRBD2. The CDR3 totals 17 residues. Germline CDR1 reads SGHTA; CDR2 reads FQGNSA. J lost 4 bases, V lost 5 bases, and 10 bases had no gene match. CDR3 protein: CASSVGLAGALGETQYF. For the CDR3, the DNA is TGTGCCAGCAGCGTCGGACTAGCGGGAGCCCTGGGAGAGACCCAGTACTTC.

This chain uses TRBV11-3 with TRBJ2-1; 8 bases match TRBD2. Per germline, CDR1 SGHNT and CDR2 YENEEA. V lost 4 bases and J lost 9; bases outside the gene matches: 5. The length of the CDR3 is 13 residues. The DNA of the CDR3 is TGTGCCAGCAGCTCGCGGGAGGTCAGTGAGCAGTTCTTC. Translated: CASSSREVSEQFF. The full variable domain, rest sourced from reference TRBV11-3 and TRBJ2-1, is EAGVVQSPRYKIIEKKQPVAFWCNPISGHNTLYWYLQNLGQGPELLIRYENEEAVDDSQLPKDRFSAERLKGVDSTLKIQPAELGDSAVYLCASSSREVSEQFFGPGTRLTVL.

J is TRBJ2-1 and V is TRBV12-3 or TRBV12-4; D is possibly TRBD2 (6 bases). V dropped 4 bases and J dropped 9 bases, with 13 bases sitting between them. The CDR3 has 13 amino acids. CDR3 protein: CASSYGGVSEQFF. The CDR3 DNA reads as TGTGCCAGCAGTTACGGCGGGGTCTCTGAGCAGTTCTTC.

This clone appeared a single time. This rearrangement joins TRBV10-3 to TRBJ2-7; 9 bases agree with TRBD1. This CDR3 region has 14 residues. The J segment lost 1 base and the V segment lost 6 bases, leaving 4 bases of the junction unmatched. CDR1 and CDR2 from the germline V gene are ENHRY and SYGVKD. The CDR3 bases are TGTGCCATCAGATCGGACAGGGGATCCTACGAGCAGTACTTC. Its translation is CAIRSDRGSYEQYF.

This chain uses TRBV7-2 with TRBJ2-3, with 9 bases matching TRBD1. Germline V gives CDR1 SGHTA, CDR2 FQGNSA. CDR3 size: 17 residues. Trimming took 5 bases from V and 6 from J; bases not matched to a gene: 15. CDR3 nucleotides: TGTGCCAGCAGCCTCGCCGGGACAGGGATTTTCAGGGATACGCAGTATTTT. It yields the protein CASSLAGTGIFRDTQYF. The full variable domain, in which reference TRBV7-2 and TRBJ2-3 provide the parts outside the CDR3, is GAGVSQSPSNKVTEKGKDVELRCDPISGHTALYWYRQSLGQGLEFLIYFQGNSAPDKSGLPSDRFSAERTGGSVSTLTIQRTQQEDSAVYLCASSLAGTGIFRDTQYFGPGTRLTVL.

This chain joins TRBV5-8 and TRBJ1-3, with 7 bases fitting TRBD1. V shed 4 bases and J 3 bases; nucleotides not matched to a gene: 4. Germline CDR1 is SGHTS and CDR2 is YDEGEE. The CDR3 sequence is 14 residues long. The CDR3, as DNA: TGTGCCAGCAGCCGACAGGGAGTTGGAAACACCATATATTTT. Protein product: CASSRQGVGNTIYF.

The chain employs TRBV7-7 and TRBJ1-1, with a weak D call TRBD1 (5 bases). The V gene's germline CDR1 is SSHAT and CDR2 FNYEAQ (reference sequence). This CDR3 has 13 residues. CDR3 nucleotides: TGTGCAACAGGAGATCAAATGAACACTGAAGCTTTCTTT. Protein sequence: CATGDQMNTEAFF.

The chain is built from TRBV7-2 and TRBJ1-5; D is perhaps TRBD1 (5 bases). V was shortened by 0 bases and J by 7 bases, with 10 bases between the two germline ends. This CDR3 is 14 amino acids long. Per germline, CDR1 SGHTA and CDR2 FQGNSA. DNA of the CDR3: TGTGCCAGCAGCTTAGCGGGAAGGGGACAGCCCCAGCATTTT. It encodes CASSLAGRGQPQHF.

This clone was detected only once. The genes are TRBV11-2 and TRBJ2-5, with 7 bases identical to TRBD2. V was pared by 5 bases and J by 1 base, with 7 bases of the junction left unmatched. Germline V gene sequence: CDR1 SGHAT, CDR2 FQNNGV. CDR3 size: 15 residues. CDR3 residues: CASSPRGEGQETQYF. CDR3 bases: TGTGCCAGCAGCCCCCGGGGGGAGGGCCAAGAGACCCAGTACTTC.

This chain joins TRBV7-9 and TRBJ2-7, with 7 nucleotides matching TRBD2. The CDR3 has 15 residues. Germline CDR1 SEHNR, CDR2 FQNEAQ (reference sequence). Losses at the gene ends were 5 bases for V and 4 bases for J; bases not matched to a gene: 11. CDR3 loop: CASSTRWGGGYEQYF. The CDR3 DNA sequence: TGTGCCAGCAGCACCCGATGGGGGGGTGGTTACGAGCAGTACTTC. Together with reference TRBV7-9 and TRBJ2-7, the CDR3 gives the full variable domain: DTGVSQNPRHKITKRGQNVTFRCDPISEHNRLYWYRQTLGQGPEFLTYFQNEAQLEKSRLLSDRFSAERPKGSFSTLEIQRTEQGDSAMYLCASSTRWGGGYEQYFGPGTRLTVT.

The V call is TRBV7-2, the J call TRBJ2-3; 13 positions match TRBD2. The CDR3 has 17 amino acids. Per the germline V gene, CDR1 is SGHTA and CDR2 is FQGNSA. Trimming removed 4 bases from V and 0 bases from J; junction bases left unmatched: 4. Here the CDR3 reads CASSYRGLAGSTDTQYF. CDR3 DNA: TGTGCCAGCAGCTACCGGGGACTAGCGGGAAGCACAGATACGCAGTATTTT. Variable domain in full (rest from reference TRBV7-2 and TRBJ2-3): GAGVSQSPSNKVTEKGKDVELRCDPISGHTALYWYRQSLGQGLEFLIYFQGNSAPDKSGLPSDRFSAERTGGSVSTLTIQRTQQEDSAVYLCASSYRGLAGSTDTQYFGPGTRLTVL.

The chain joins TRBV18 to TRBJ1-4, with TRBD1 identical over 10 bases. The trim removed 0 bases at V and 11 bases at J, leaving 6 bases unmatched. The CDR3 is 15 residues long. Looked up from germline, CDR1 is KGHSH and CDR2 is LQKENI. CDR3 loop: CASSPPRDRGIKLFF. In DNA form, the CDR3 reads TGTGCCAGCTCACCACCGAGGGACAGGGGAATTAAACTGTTTTTT.

The chain employs TRBV27 and TRBJ2-7; D gene unclear. Trimming removed 3 bases from V and 4 bases from J, with 16 bases in between. Germline CDR1 and CDR2: MNHEY and SMNVEV (reference sequence). This CDR3 has 15 amino acids. Here the CDR3 reads CASSFNPTPLYEQYF. The CDR3 DNA reads as TGTGCCAGCAGTTTCAATCCTACGCCCCTTTACGAGCAGTACTTC.